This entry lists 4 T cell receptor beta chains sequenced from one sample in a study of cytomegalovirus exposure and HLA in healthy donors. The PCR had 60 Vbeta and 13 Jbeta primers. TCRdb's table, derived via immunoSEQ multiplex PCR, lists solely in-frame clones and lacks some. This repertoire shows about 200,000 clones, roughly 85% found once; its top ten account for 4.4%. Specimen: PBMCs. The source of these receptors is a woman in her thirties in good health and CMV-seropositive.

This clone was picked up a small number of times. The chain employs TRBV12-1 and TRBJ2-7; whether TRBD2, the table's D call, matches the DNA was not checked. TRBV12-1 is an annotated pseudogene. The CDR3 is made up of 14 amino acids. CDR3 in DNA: TGTGCCAGCAGCTCCACCATATCTAGCGGGATGGAGTACTTC. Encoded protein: CASSSTISSGMEYF.

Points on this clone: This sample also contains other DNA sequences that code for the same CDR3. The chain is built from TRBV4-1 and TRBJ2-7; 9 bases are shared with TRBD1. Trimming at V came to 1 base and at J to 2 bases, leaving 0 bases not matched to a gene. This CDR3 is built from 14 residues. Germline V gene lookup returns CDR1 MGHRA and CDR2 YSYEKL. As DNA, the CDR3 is TGCGCCAGCAGCCAAGGACAGGGGGCCTACGAGCAGTACTTC. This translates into CASSQGQGAYEQYF.

CDR3 amino acids: CASSPRLLAEQYF. CDR3 coding DNA: TGTGCCAGCAGTCCGCGCCTCCTCGCCGAGCAGTACTTC. V and J are TRBV27 and TRBJ2-7; the D is unclear. This CDR3 is 13 amino acids long. Germline CDR1 is MNHEY and CDR2 is SMNVEV (reference sequence). Trimming removed 5 bases at V and 6 bases at J, with 14 bases between.

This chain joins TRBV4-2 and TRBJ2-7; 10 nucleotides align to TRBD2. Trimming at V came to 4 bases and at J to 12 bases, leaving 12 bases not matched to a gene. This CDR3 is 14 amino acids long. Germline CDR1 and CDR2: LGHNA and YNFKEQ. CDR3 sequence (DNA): TGTGCCAGCAGCCCCTCCGGTAGCGGGGGGCGATGGTACTTC. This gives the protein CASSPSGSGGRWYF.